Listed below are T cell receptor beta chains from one sample, sequenced in a study of T cell repertoires in cytomegalovirus infection. The antigens of these receptors remain unknown. Each CDR3 protein is one row after TCRdb ran MiXCR on the reads. The table includes hundreds of thousands of distinct CDR3 sequences, approximately 42% detected once. Sequences were derived from cultured PBMCs, sampled from culture after CMV antigen stimulation. All receptors come from a human donor in good health (CMV status not recorded). Some clones in this sample may be carry-over from other donors' samples. Both conserved end residues are part of each CDR3. Each record gives: clone size, J gene, D gene, V gene, CDR3 DNA, CDR3 protein. D genes are given only for firm matches. Only some rows state a clone size, as once, few, many or a class for expanded clones.

-,TRBJ2-5,-,TRBV20-1,TGCAGTGCTAGAGGGACACCAGGGGAGACCCAGTACTTC,CSARGTPGETQYF
-,TRBJ1-4,-,TRBV30,TGTGCCTGGTCGGGCAGGGGTGGTGAAAAACTGTTTTTT,CAWSGRGGEKLFF
-,TRBJ2-1,TRBD2,TRBV27,TGTGCCACCATAAAAACTAGCGGGGGTTACAATGAGCAGTTCTTC,CATIKTSGGYNEQFF
few,TRBJ2-1,-,TRBV7-6,TGTGCCAGCAGCTTACCCGGCGATGAGCAGTTCTTC,CASSLPGDEQFF
few,TRBJ2-1,TRBD2,TRBV7-6,TGTGCCAGCAGCCCCATAGCCTATGTCGGCGGGGGGCTAAACAATGAGCAGTTCTTC,CASSPIAYVGGGLNNEQFF
-,TRBJ1-1,TRBD1,TRBV7-6,TGTGCCAGCAGACCCACAGGGGGCTCAGGGGGCACTGAAGCTTTCTTT,CASRPTGGSGGTEAFF
-,TRBJ2-6,-,TRBV6-5,TGTGCCAGCAGTTACGAAGCCCGGCCCTCTGGGGCCAACGTCCTGACTTTC,CASSYEARPSGANVLTF
-,TRBJ2-4,TRBD1,TRBV18,TGTGCCAGCTCACGACCGACAGGGCTGTCCAAAAACATTCAGTACTTC,CASSRPTGLSKNIQYF
few,TRBJ2-3,-,TRBV7-2,TGTGCCAGCAGCCAAGCCATACACACAGATACGCAGTATTTT,CASSQAIHTDTQYF
-,TRBJ1-1,-,TRBV20-1,TGCAGTGCCACCGTCCCCCCGGGGGCGGCGGTCCACGGCCAGAACACTGAAGCTTTCTTT,CSATVPPGAAVHGQNTEAFF
-,TRBJ2-7,-,TRBV4-1,TGCGCCAGCAGCCGGGACCCTGTATCCTACGAGCAGTACTTC,CASSRDPVSYEQYF